The present T cell receptor (beta chain) was sequenced within a study of T cell responses to AZD1222 COVID-19 vaccine. The CDR3 covers 14 residues. CDR1 and CDR2 from the germline V gene are SEHNR and FQNEAQ (reference sequence). V gave up 3 bases and J gave up 2 bases, with 11 bases separating them. TCRdb's table, derived via immunoSEQ multiplex PCR, lists solely in-frame clones and lacks some. The sample consists of about 200,000 clones, approximately 92% of them appearing once. Worth noting for this clone: The antigen is unknown.

General observations from the study: Unmutated regions of variants are reportedly targeted by nearly half of spike-specific TCRs.

This rearrangement joins TRBV7-9 to TRBJ2-7; D is ambiguous. Sample: peripheral blood, taken 28 days after the second dose of the MenACWY control vaccine. The receptor's source is an adult who received the MenACWY meningococcal vaccine as a control. CDR3 nucleotides: TGTGCCAGCAGCTTGGCTAGGCCCCCCTACGAGCAGTACTTC. Encoded protein: CASSLARPPYEQYF. Complete variable domain (other parts from reference TRBV7-9 and TRBJ2-7): DTGVSQNPRHKITKRGQNVTFRCDPISEHNRLYWYRQTLGQGPEFLTYFQNEAQLEKSRLLSDRFSAERPKGSFSTLEIQRTEQGDSAMYLCASSLARPPYEQYFGPGTRLTVT.